These T cell receptor beta chains were read from a single sample in a study of identical twins. TCRdb re-derived calls from the 5' RACE reads in MiXCR, one entry per CDR3 protein. The sample lists 640,000 or so distinct CDR3 sequences, 6% to 6.5% seen once, with about 2% in the top ten. Sequenced input: naive T cells sorted from blood. These receptors came from a man aged 18 to 29 in good health. The CDR3 runs from the conserved cysteine through the conserved F or W. Each record gives: clone size, J gene, V gene, D gene, CDR3 protein, CDR3 DNA. A D gene is named only where the DNA matches it firmly. The size of a clone is reported for some rows only, either as once, few or many, or as a class for expanded clones.

>-|TRBJ2-5|TRBV24-1|-
CATSDQGKETQYF
TGTGCCACCAGTGATCAGGGGAAAGAGACCCAGTACTTC
>many|TRBJ2-5|TRBV20-1|TRBD1
CSARPRTGWETQYF
TGCAGTGCTAGACCGCGGACAGGGTGGGAGACCCAGTACTTC
>many|TRBJ2-1|TRBV7-2|-
CASSLRRVEQFF
TGTGCCAGCAGCTTACGGAGGGTTGAGCAGTTCTTC
>-|TRBJ2-7|TRBV20-1|-
CSARDRHSYEQYF
TGCAGTGCTAGAGATCGACACTCCTACGAGCAGTACTTC
>few|TRBJ2-1|TRBV20-1|-
CSARDRGGLRLNEQFF
TGCAGTGCTAGAGATCGAGGAGGACTCCGCCTGAATGAGCAGTTCTTC
>once|TRBJ2-1|TRBV7-3|TRBD1
CASSPRTGSRNNEQFF
TGTGCCAGCAGCCCCAGGACAGGGTCGAGGAACAATGAGCAGTTCTTC
>-|TRBJ1-2|TRBV7-9|-
CASSLRDTDGYTF
TGTGCCAGCAGCTTACGGGACACAGATGGCTACACCTTC
>many|TRBJ2-1|TRBV10-3|-
CAITAGTNEQFF
TGTGCCATCACCGCCGGGACTAATGAGCAGTTCTTC
>many|TRBJ2-7|TRBV7-2|TRBD2
CASSPRTSPDEQYF
TGTGCCAGCAGCCCCCGGACTAGCCCCGACGAGCAGTACTTC
>few|TRBJ2-1|TRBV2|-
CASREGITRVNEQFF
TGTGCCAGCAGAGAGGGGATTACAAGGGTCAATGAGCAGTTCTTC
>many|TRBJ2-1|TRBV5-1|-
CASSLRTVGNEQFF
TGCGCCAGCAGCTTACGGACAGTGGGCAATGAGCAGTTCTTC
>many|TRBJ1-1|TRBV6-2/TRBV6-3|-
CASSYSRHAFF
TGTGCCAGCAGTTACTCACGCCATGCTTTCTTT
>many|TRBJ2-5|TRBV29-1|-
CSVHPGQETQYF
TGCAGCGTCCATCCGGGGCAAGAGACCCAGTACTTC
>many|TRBJ2-3|TRBV7-8|-
CASSLAGPNTQYF
TGTGCCAGCAGCTTAGCGGGGCCGAATACGCAGTATTTT
>-|TRBJ2-3|TRBV29-1|TRBD2
CSVEERGVADTQYF
TGCAGCGTTGAAGAGCGGGGGGTAGCAGATACGCAGTATTTT
>many|TRBJ2-1|TRBV20-1|TRBD2
CSAPSVGRGNEQFF
TGCAGTGCCCCCTCTGTCGGGAGGGGTAATGAGCAGTTCTTC
>many|TRBJ2-3|TRBV20-1|TRBD2
CSARDRLAGPDTQYF
TGCAGTGCTAGAGATCGCCTAGCGGGCCCAGATACGCAGTATTTT
>-|TRBJ2-7|TRBV19|-
CATGGPPYEQYF
TGTGCCACGGGGGGCCCTCCCTACGAGCAGTACTTC
>few|TRBJ2-3|TRBV6-2/TRBV6-3|-
CASWREKDTQYF
TGTGCCAGTTGGAGGGAGAAAGATACGCAGTATTTT
>-|TRBJ2-1|TRBV20-1|TRBD1
CSTGVPSYNEQFF
TGCTCGACAGGGGTCCCCTCCTACAATGAGCAGTTCTTC
>many|TRBJ2-5|TRBV20-1|-
CSARSNSETQYF
TGCAGTGCGCGCTCTAATTCGGAGACCCAGTACTTC
>many|TRBJ2-3|TRBV20-1|-
CSAQSWESTDTQYF
TGCAGTGCCCAATCGTGGGAGAGCACAGATACGCAGTATTTT
>many|TRBJ2-1|TRBV20-1|-
CSARGEGDSGGVSYNEQFF
TGCAGTGCTAGAGGAGAGGGCGATAGCGGAGGGGTCTCCTACAATGAGCAGTTCTTC
>many|TRBJ2-1|TRBV12-3/TRBV12-4|-
CASSLHMWNNEQFF
TGTGCCAGCAGTCTTCACATGTGGAACAATGAGCAGTTCTTC
>many|TRBJ2-1|TRBV20-1|-
CSARASSYNEQFF
TGCAGTGCTAGGGCTAGCTCCTACAATGAGCAGTTCTTC
>many|TRBJ1-4|TRBV24-1|TRBD1
CATSDAGQVNEKLFF
TGTGCCACCAGTGATGCGGGACAGGTTAATGAAAAACTGTTTTTT
>many|TRBJ2-7|TRBV4-2|-
CASSPAVRGARSYEQYF
TGTGCCAGCAGCCCTGCCGTGAGGGGGGCACGGTCCTACGAGCAGTACTTC
>many|TRBJ2-1|TRBV20-1|-
CSARVVGETYNEQFF
TGCAGTGCTAGAGTAGTCGGGGAGACCTACAATGAGCAGTTCTTC
>many|TRBJ2-1|TRBV5-1|-
CASSLIVDGDEQFF
TGCGCCAGCAGCTTGATTGTCGATGGTGATGAGCAGTTCTTC
>many|TRBJ2-1|TRBV7-2|TRBD2
CASTPFGSGSPGEQFF
TGTGCCAGCACGCCGTTTGGTAGCGGGAGCCCGGGAGAGCAGTTCTTC
>many|TRBJ2-3|TRBV12-3/TRBV12-4|-
CASSQRGTDTQYF
TGTGCCAGCAGTCAGAGGGGCACAGATACGCAGTATTTT
>few|TRBJ1-2|TRBV28|TRBD1
CASSFNRGYGYTF
TGTGCCAGCAGTTTTAACAGGGGATATGGCTACACCTTC
>-|TRBJ2-1|TRBV3-1|TRBD2
CASSQGSRPGGSDEQFF
TGTGCCAGCAGCCAAGGGTCTCGGCCGGGAGGCTCTGATGAGCAGTTCTTC
>-|TRBJ2-4|TRBV19|-
CASNPGWGLAKNIQYF
TGTGCCAGTAATCCGGGGTGGGGACTAGCCAAAAACATTCAGTACTTC
>many|TRBJ2-2|TRBV29-1|-
CSPGGPNTGELFF
TGCAGCCCCGGGGGCCCAAACACCGGGGAGCTGTTTTTT
>few|TRBJ2-5|TRBV4-1|TRBD2
CASSQVVAGGETQYF
TGCGCCAGCAGCCAAGTGGTAGCGGGGGGGGAGACCCAGTACTTC
>few|TRBJ1-1|TRBV6-2/TRBV6-3|-
CASSREISTEAFF
TGTGCCAGCTCTAGGGAAATTTCGACTGAAGCTTTCTTT
>few|TRBJ1-1|TRBV27|-
CASRARAQAEAFF
TGTGCCAGCAGGGCCAGGGCTCAGGCCGAAGCTTTCTTT
>-|TRBJ2-3|TRBV7-8|-
CASSFTQTADTQYF
TGTGCCAGCAGCTTTACCCAGACAGCAGATACGCAGTATTTT
>few|TRBJ2-7|TRBV25-1|TRBD2
CASSNPLAGAEQYF
TGTGCCAGCAGTAACCCCCTAGCGGGAGCCGAGCAGTACTTC
>many|TRBJ2-2|TRBV12-3/TRBV12-4|-
CASSSFTGELFF
TGTGCCAGCAGTTCCTTCACCGGGGAGCTGTTTTTT
>many|TRBJ2-3|TRBV28|-
CASSFLATDTQYF
TGTGCCAGCAGTTTCCTAGCCACAGATACGCAGTATTTT
>many|TRBJ1-5|TRBV7-2|-
CASSLRRAQPQHF
TGTGCCAGCAGCCTTCGAAGGGCTCAGCCCCAGCATTTT
>-|TRBJ2-5|TRBV12-3/TRBV12-4|TRBD2
CASSLRASGGETQYF
TGTGCCAGCAGTTTGAGGGCTAGCGGAGGAGAGACCCAGTACTTC
>-|TRBJ2-3|TRBV19|TRBD2
CASRQWSGVGVDTQYF
TGTGCCAGCCGACAATGGAGCGGGGTTGGGGTAGATACGCAGTATTTT
>many|TRBJ1-1|TRBV15|TRBD1
CATSRRTGLTEAFF
TGTGCCACCAGCAGACGGACAGGGCTCACTGAAGCTTTCTTT
>few|TRBJ2-1|TRBV7-6|-
CASSLGQGALLEQFF
TGTGCCAGCAGCTTAGGGCAGGGCGCGCTTCTTGAGCAGTTCTTC
>many|TRBJ2-2|TRBV27|-
CASSLSMAGELFF
TGTGCCAGCAGTTTATCAATGGCCGGGGAGCTGTTTTTT
>many|TRBJ2-6|TRBV20-1|-
CSARSSSGANVLTF
TGCAGTGCTAGGTCCAGCTCTGGGGCCAACGTCCTGACTTTC
>many|TRBJ2-2|TRBV5-1|-
CASSISALNTGELFF
TGCGCCAGCAGCATTTCCGCCTTGAACACCGGGGAGCTGTTTTTT
>-|TRBJ2-1|TRBV4-1|TRBD2
CATGGSSGVDGEQFF
TGCGCCACCGGGGGATCTAGCGGGGTGGATGGGGAGCAGTTCTTC
>many|TRBJ2-6|TRBV15|-
CATSVGSTSGANVLTF
TGTGCCACCAGCGTAGGGTCCACCTCTGGGGCCAACGTCCTGACTTTC
>many|TRBJ2-2|TRBV28|-
CATKRKRLELFF
TGTGCCACCAAACGGAAGCGGCTGGAGCTGTTTTTT
>many|TRBJ1-1|TRBV29-1|-
CSVPEGLEAFF
TGCAGCGTTCCGGAGGGACTTGAAGCTTTCTTT